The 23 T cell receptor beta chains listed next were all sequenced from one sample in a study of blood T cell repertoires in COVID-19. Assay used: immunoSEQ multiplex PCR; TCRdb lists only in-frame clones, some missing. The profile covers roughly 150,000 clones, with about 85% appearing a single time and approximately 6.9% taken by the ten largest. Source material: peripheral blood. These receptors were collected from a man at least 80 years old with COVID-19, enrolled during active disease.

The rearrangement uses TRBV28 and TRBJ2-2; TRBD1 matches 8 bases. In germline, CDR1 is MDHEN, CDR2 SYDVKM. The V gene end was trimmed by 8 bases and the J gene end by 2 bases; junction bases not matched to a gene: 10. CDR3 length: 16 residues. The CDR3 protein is CASETLGQGNTGELFF. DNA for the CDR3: TGTGCCAGCGAAACACTCGGACAGGGTAACACCGGGGAGCTGTTTTTT.

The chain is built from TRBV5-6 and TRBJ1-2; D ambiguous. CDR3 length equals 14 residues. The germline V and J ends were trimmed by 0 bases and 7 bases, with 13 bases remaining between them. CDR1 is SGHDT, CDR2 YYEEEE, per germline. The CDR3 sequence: CASSLVLGVAGYTF. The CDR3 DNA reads TGTGCCAGCAGCTTGGTCCTCGGTGTAGCTGGCTACACCTTC.

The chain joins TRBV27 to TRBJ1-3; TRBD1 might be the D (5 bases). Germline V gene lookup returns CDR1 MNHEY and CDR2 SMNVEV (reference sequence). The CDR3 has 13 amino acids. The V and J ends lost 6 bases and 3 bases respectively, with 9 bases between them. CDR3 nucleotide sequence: TGTGCCAGCAGCGGGACTAATGGAAACACCATATATTTT. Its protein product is CASSGTNGNTIYF.

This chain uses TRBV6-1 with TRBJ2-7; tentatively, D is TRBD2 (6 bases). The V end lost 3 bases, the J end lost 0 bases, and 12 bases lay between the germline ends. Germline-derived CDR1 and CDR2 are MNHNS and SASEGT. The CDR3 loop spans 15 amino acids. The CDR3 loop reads CASSEGTHSSYEQYF. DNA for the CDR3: TGTGCCAGCAGTGAGGGGACTCATAGCTCCTACGAGCAGTACTTC.

The CDR3 DNA reads as TGTGCCAGCAGTGAAGGAGTCGTGTCAACAGGGATTTTTCAAGAGACCCAGTACTTC. Its translation: CASSEGVVSTGIFQETQYF. This chain uses TRBV6-1 with TRBJ2-5, with D possibly being TRBD1 (6 bases). This CDR3 has 19 amino acids. Trimming took 1 base from V and 2 from J, leaving 23 bases between them. Germline V CDR1 and CDR2: MNHNS, SASEGT.

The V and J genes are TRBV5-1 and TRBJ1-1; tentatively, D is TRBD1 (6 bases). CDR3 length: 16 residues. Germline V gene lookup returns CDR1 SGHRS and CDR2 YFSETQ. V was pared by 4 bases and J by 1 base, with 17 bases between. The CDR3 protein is CASSPTGETQNTEAFF. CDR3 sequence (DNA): TGCGCCAGCAGCCCGACAGGCGAAACTCAGAACACTGAAGCTTTCTTT.

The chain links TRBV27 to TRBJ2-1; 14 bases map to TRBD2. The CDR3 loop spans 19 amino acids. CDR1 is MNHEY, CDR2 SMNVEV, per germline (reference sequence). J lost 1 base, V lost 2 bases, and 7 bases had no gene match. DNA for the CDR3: TGTGCCAGCAGTTTAGGACTAGCGGGGGGCCAAGCTTCCTACAATGAGCAGTTCTTC. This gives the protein CASSLGLAGGQASYNEQFF.

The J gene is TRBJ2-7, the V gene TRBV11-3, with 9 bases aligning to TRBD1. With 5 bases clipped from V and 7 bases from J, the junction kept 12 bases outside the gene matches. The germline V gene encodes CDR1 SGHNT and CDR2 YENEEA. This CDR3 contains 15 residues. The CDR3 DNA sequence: TGTGCCAGCAGCATGGGACAGGGTCCTGGAAGAGAGCAGTACTTC. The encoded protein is CASSMGQGPGREQYF. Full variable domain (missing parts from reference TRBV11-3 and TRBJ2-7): EAGVVQSPRYKIIEKKQPVAFWCNPISGHNTLYWYLQNLGQGPELLIRYENEEAVDDSQLPKDRFSAERLKGVDSTLKIQPAELGDSAVYLCASSMGQGPGREQYFGPGTRLTVT.

CDR3 residues: CASSQERTRGNIQYF. CDR3 coding DNA: TGCGCCAGCAGCCAAGAAAGGACAAGGGGCAACATTCAGTACTTC. This chain connects TRBV4-3 to TRBJ2-4, with D tentatively TRBD1 (5 bases). This CDR3 spans 15 amino acids. V lost 0 bases and J lost 7, with 13 bases in between. In germline, CDR1 is LGHNA, CDR2 YSLEER.

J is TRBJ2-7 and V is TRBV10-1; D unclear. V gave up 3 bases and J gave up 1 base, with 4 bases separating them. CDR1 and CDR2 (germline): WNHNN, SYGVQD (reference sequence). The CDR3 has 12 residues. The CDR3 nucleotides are TGCGCCAGCAGTGAATATTCCTACGAGCAGTACTTC. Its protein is CASSEYSYEQYF.

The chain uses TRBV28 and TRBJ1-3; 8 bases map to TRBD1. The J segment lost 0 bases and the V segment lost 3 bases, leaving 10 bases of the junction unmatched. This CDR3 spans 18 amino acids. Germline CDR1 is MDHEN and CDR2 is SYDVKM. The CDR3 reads CASSFVPGQVISGNTIYF. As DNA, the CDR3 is TGTGCCAGCAGTTTCGTGCCGGGACAGGTGATCTCTGGAAACACCATATATTTT.

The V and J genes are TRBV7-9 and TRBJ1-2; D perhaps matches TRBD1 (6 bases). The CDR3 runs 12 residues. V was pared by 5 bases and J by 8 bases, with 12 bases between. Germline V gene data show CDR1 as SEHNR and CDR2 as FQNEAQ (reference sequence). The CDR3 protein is CASSLQQGGYTF. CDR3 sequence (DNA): TGTGCCAGCAGCCTCCAACAGGGAGGCTACACCTTC.

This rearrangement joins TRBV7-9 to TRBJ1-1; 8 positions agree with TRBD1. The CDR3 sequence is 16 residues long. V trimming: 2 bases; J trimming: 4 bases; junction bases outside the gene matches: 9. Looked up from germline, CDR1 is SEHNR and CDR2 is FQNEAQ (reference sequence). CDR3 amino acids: CASSLPSGGAGTEAFF. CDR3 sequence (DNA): TGTGCCAGCAGCTTACCTTCAGGGGGCGCGGGCACTGAAGCTTTCTTT.

The CDR3, as DNA: TGTGCCAGCAGTCCACCGACAAAAACAGGGATGAACACTGAAGCTTTCTTT. Translation gives CASSPPTKTGMNTEAFF. V is TRBV6-6 and J is TRBJ1-1, with D possibly TRBD1 on 6 matching bases. CDR1 is MNHNY and CDR2 is SVGAGI in the germline V gene (reference sequence). CDR3 size: 17 residues. Trimming removed 5 bases at V and 0 bases at J, with 19 bases between.

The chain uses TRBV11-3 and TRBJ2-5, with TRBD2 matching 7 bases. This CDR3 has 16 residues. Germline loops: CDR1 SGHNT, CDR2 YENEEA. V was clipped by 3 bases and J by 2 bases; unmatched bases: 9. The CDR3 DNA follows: TGTGCCAGCAGCTTGGGATTAAGCGGGGAGCAAGAGACCCAGTACTTC. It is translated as CASSLGLSGEQETQYF.

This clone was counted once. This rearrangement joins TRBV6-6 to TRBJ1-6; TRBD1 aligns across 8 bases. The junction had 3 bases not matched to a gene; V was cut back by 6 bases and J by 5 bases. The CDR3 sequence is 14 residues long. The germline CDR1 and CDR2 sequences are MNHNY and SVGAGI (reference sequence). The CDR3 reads CASRDRVNNSPLHF. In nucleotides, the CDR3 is TGTGCCAGCAGGGACAGGGTTAATAATTCACCCCTCCACTTT.

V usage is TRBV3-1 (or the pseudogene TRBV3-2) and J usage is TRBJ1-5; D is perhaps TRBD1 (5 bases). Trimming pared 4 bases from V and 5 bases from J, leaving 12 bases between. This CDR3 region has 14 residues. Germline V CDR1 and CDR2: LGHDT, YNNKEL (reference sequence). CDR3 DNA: TGTGCCAGCAGCCGAAGTTTAGGGGATCAGCCCCAGCATTTT. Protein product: CASSRSLGDQPQHF.

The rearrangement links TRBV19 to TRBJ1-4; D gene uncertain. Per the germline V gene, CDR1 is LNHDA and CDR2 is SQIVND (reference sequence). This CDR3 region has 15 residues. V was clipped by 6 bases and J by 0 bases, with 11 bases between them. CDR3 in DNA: TGTGCCAGTAGCCCTACAGCCGCAACTAATGAAAAACTGTTTTTT. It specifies CASSPTAATNEKLFF.

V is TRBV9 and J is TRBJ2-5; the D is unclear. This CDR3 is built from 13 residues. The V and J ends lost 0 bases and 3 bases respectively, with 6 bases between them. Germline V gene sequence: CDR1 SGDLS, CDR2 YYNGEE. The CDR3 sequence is CASSVGPKETQYF. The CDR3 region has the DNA TGTGCCAGCAGCGTAGGTCCCAAAGAGACCCAGTACTTC.

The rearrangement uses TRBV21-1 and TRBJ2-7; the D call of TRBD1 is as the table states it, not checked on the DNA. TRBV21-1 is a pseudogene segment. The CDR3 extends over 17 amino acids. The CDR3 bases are TGTGCCAGCAGTTCGGGGACAGGGACCCTCGAGTCCTACGAGCAGTACTTC. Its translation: CASSSGTGTLESYEQYF.

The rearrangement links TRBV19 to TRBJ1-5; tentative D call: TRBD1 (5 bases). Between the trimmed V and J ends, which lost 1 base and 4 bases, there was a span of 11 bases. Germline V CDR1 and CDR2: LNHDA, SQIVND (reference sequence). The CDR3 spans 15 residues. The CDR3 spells CASSIGGQGNQPQHF. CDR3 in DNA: TGTGCCAGTAGTATAGGAGGCCAGGGAAATCAGCCCCAGCATTTT.

Here the CDR3 reads CASSTTGNSPLHF. The CDR3 region has the DNA TGTGCCAGCAGTACAACAGGAAATTCACCCCTCCACTTT. The chain links TRBV2 to TRBJ1-6; the D gene is possibly TRBD1 (5 bases). Germline V gives CDR1 SNHLY, CDR2 FYNNEI. The CDR3 is made up of 13 amino acids. V was cut by 5 bases and J by 7 bases, with 9 bases left in between.

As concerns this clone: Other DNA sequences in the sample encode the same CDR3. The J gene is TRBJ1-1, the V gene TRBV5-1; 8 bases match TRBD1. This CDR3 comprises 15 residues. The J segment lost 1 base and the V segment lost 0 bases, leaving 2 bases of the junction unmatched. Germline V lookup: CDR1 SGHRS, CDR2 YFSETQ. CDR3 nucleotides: TGCGCCAGCAGCTTGGTGGGACAGGAGAACACTGAAGCTTTCTTT. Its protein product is CASSLVGQENTEAFF.